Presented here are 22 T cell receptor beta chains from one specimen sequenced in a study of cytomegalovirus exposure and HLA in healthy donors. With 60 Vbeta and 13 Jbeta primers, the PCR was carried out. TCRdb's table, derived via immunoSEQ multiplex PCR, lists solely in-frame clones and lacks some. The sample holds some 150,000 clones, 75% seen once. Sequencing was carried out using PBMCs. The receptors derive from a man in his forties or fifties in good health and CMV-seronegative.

This CDR3 reads CASSRGVDKDTQYF. The CDR3 DNA reads TGCGCCAGCAGCCGCGGAGTGGATAAAGATACGCAGTATTTT. The rearrangement joins TRBV5-1 to TRBJ2-3; D remains unclear. Germline values: CDR1 SGHRS, CDR2 YFSETQ. Deletions cut 4 bases from V and 5 bases from J, with 14 bases between. This CDR3 contains 14 residues. Using reference TRBV5-1 and TRBJ2-3 for the parts outside the CDR3, the full variable domain is KAGVTQTPRYLIKTRGQQVTLSCSPISGHRSVSWYQQTPGQGLQFLFEYFSETQRNKGNFPGRFSGRQFSNSRSEMNVSTLELGDSALYLCASSRGVDKDTQYFGPGTRLTVL.

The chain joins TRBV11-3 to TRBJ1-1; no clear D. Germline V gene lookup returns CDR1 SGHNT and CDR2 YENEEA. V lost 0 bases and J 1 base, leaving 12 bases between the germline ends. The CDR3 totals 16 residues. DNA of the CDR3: TGTGCCAGCAGCTTAGAGGAGGCCCCTTCGAACACTGAAGCTTTCTTT. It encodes CASSLEEAPSNTEAFF.

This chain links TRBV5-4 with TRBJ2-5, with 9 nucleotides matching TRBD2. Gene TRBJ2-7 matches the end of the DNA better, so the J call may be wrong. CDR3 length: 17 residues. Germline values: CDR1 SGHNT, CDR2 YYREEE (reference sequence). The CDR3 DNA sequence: TGTGCCAGCAGCACGGGTGGGGCGGGAGGGGGCCACCACGAGCAGTACTTC. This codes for CASSTGGAGGGHHEQYF.

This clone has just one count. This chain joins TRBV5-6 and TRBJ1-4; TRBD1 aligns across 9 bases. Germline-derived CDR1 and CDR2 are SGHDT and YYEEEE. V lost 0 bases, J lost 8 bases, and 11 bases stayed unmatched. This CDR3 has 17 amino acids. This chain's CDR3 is CASSLAQQGAEGEKLFF. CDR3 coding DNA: TGTGCCAGCAGCTTGGCCCAACAGGGGGCTGAAGGGGAAAAACTGTTTTTT.

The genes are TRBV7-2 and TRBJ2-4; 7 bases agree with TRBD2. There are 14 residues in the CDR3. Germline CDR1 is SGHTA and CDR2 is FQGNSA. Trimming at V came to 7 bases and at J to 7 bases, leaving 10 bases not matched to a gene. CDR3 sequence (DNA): TGTGCCAGCACCCAAAGTCGGGGAGGGAACATTCAGTACTTC. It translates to CASTQSRGGNIQYF.

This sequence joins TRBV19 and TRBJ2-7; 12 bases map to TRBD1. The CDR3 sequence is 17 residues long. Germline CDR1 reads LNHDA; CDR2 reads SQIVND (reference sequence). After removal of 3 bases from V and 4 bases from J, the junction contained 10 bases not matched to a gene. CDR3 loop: CASSMMYWGQGAYEQYF. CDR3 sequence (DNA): TGTGCCAGTAGTATGATGTATTGGGGACAGGGGGCGTACGAGCAGTACTTC.

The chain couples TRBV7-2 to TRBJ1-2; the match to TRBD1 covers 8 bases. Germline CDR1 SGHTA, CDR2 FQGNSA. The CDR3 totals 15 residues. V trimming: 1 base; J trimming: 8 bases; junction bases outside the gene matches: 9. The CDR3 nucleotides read TGTGCCAGCAGCTTAGATTCGGGACAGGAAGGGGGCTACACCTTC. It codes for CASSLDSGQEGGYTF.

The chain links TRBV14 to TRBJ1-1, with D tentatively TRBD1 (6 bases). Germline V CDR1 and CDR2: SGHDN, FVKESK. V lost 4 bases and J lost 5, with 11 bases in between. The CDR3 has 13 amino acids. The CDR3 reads CASSRGQLTEAFF. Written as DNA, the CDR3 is TGTGCCAGCAGCCGTGGACAGTTAACTGAAGCTTTCTTT.

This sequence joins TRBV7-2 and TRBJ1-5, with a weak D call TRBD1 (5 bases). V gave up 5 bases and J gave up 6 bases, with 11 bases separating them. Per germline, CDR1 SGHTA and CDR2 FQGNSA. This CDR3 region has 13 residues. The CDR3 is CASSPQGFQPQHF. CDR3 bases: TGTGCCAGCAGCCCTCAGGGTTTTCAGCCCCAGCATTTT.

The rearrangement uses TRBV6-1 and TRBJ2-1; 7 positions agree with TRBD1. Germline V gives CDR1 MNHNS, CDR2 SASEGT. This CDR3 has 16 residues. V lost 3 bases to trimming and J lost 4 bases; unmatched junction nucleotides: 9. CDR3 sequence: CASSDARDSIYNEQFF. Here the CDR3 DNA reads TGTGCCAGCAGTGATGCCCGGGACAGCATTTACAATGAGCAGTTCTTC.

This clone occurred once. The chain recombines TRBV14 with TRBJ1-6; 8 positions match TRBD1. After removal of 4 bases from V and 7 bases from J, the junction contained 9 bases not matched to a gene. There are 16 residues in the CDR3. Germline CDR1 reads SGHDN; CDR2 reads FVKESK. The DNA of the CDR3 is TGTGCCAGCAGCCGCTGGACAGGGAACGCCAATTCACCCCTCCACTTT. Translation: CASSRWTGNANSPLHF.

The DNA of the CDR3 is TGCAGCGTTGTACCTAATGGCAATCAGCCCCAGCATTTT. Encoded protein: CSVVPNGNQPQHF. The chain carries TRBV29-1 and TRBJ1-5; D remains ambiguous. V gave up 4 bases and J gave up 2 bases, with 9 bases separating them. The CDR3 is made up of 13 amino acids. Germline-derived CDR1 and CDR2 are SQVTM and ANQGSEA.

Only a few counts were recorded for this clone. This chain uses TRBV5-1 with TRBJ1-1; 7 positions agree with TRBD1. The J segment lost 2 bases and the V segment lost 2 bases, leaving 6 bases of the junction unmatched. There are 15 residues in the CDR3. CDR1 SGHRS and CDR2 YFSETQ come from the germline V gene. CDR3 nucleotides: TGCGCCAGCAGCTTCGAGCCAGGGGGTAACACTGAAGCTTTCTTT. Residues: CASSFEPGGNTEAFF.

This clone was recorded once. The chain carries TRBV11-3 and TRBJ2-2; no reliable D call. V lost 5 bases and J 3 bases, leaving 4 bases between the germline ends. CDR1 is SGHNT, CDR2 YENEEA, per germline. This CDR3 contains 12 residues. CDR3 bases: TGTGCCAGCAGCCCCTACACCGGGGAGCTGTTTTTT. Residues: CASSPYTGELFF.

In DNA, the CDR3 is TGTGCCAGCAGCGCTTTGGGACTTATTAATGAAAAACTGTTTTTT. It yields the protein CASSALGLINEKLFF. V and J are TRBV9 and TRBJ1-4; the D gene is possibly TRBD1 (5 bases). Germline CDR1 SGDLS, CDR2 YYNGEE. Trimming left V 3 bases short and J 4 bases short, with 13 bases between. The CDR3 extends over 15 amino acids.

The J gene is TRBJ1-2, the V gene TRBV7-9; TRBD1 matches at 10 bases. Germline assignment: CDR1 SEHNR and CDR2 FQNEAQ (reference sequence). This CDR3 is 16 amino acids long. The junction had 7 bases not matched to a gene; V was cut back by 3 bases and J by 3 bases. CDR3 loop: CASSFLRDRGHYGYTF. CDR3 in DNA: TGTGCCAGCAGCTTTCTCCGGGACAGGGGACACTATGGCTACACCTTC.

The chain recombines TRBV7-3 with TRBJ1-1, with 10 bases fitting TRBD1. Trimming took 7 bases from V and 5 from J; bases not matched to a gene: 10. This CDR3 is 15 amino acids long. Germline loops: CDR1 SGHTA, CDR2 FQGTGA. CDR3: CASTMTGGAITEAFF. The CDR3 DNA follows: TGTGCCAGCACCATGACAGGGGGCGCAATTACTGAAGCTTTCTTT.

The CDR3 protein is CASSPRGRTGSSEQYF. The CDR3 DNA sequence: TGTGCCAGTAGTCCCAGGGGGAGGACAGGTTCGTCCGAGCAGTACTTC. V usage is TRBV19 and J usage is TRBJ2-7; tentatively, D is TRBD1 (7 bases). The CDR3 is 16 residues long. CDR1 and CDR2 from the germline V gene are LNHDA and SQIVND (reference sequence). Trimming pared 5 bases from V and 6 bases from J, leaving 23 bases between.

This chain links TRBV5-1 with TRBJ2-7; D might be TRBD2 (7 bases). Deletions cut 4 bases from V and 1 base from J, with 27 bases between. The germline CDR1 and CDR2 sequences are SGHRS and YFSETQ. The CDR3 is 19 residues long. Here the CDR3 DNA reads TGCGCCAGCAGCCCGAGCGGGCGGCGGGGGCAATCGGGATCCTACGAGCAGTACTTC. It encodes CASSPSGRRGQSGSYEQYF. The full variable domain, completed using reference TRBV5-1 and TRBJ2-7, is KAGVTQTPRYLIKTRGQQVTLSCSPISGHRSVSWYQQTPGQGLQFLFEYFSETQRNKGNFPGRFSGRQFSNSRSEMNVSTLELGDSALYLCASSPSGRRGQSGSYEQYFGPGTRLTVT.

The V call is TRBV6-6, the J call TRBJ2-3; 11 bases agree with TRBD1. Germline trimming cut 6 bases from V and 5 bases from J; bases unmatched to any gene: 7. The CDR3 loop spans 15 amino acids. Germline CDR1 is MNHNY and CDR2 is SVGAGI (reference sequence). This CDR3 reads CASSHGQGALDTQYF. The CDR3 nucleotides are TGTGCCAGCAGCCATGGACAGGGGGCGTTAGATACGCAGTATTTT.

CDR3: CASRSTVTAEAFF. The DNA of the CDR3 is TGTGCCAGCAGGAGTACCGTAACAGCTGAAGCTTTCTTT. This chain links TRBV2 with TRBJ1-1, with no clear D. This CDR3 has 13 amino acids. Trimming cost V 6 bases and J 6 bases, with 14 bases left between them. CDR1 SNHLY and CDR2 FYNNEI come from the germline V gene.

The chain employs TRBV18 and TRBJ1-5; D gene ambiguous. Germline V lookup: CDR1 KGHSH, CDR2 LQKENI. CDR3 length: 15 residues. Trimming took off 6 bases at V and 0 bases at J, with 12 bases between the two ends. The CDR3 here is CASSREGLSNQPQHF. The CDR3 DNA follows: TGTGCCAGCTCTCGTGAAGGACTTAGCAATCAGCCCCAGCATTTT.